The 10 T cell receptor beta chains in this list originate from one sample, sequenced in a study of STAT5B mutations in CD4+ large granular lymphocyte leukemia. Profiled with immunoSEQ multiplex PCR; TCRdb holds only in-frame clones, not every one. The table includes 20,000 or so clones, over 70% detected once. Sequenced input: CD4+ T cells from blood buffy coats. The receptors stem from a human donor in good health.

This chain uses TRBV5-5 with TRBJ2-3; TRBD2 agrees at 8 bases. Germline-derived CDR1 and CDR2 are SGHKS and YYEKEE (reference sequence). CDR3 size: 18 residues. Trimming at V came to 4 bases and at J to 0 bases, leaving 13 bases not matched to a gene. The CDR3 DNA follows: TGTGCCAGCAGCGAGCAAGCGGGAGCCTCCCTTAGCACAGATACGCAGTATTTT. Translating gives CASSEQAGASLSTDTQYF.

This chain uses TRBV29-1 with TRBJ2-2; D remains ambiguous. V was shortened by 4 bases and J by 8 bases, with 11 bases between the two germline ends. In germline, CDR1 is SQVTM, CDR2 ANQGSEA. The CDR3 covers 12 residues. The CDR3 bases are TGCAGCGTTGCCAGCAGCGCTGGGGAGCTGTTTTTT. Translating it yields CSVASSAGELFF.

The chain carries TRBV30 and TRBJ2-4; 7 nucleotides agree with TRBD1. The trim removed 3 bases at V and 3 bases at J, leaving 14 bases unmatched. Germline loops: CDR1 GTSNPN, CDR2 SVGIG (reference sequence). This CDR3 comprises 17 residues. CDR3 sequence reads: CAWRYRTGESIKNIQYF. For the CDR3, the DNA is TGTGCCTGGAGATACCGAACAGGGGAATCGATCAAAAACATTCAGTACTTC.

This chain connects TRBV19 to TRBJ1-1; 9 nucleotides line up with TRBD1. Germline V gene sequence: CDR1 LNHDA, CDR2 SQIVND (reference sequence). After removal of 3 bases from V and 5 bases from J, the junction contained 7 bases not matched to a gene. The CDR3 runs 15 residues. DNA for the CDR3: TGTGCCAGTAGTATCTTGGAACAGGGGGCAACTGAAGCTTTCTTT. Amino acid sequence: CASSILEQGATEAFF.

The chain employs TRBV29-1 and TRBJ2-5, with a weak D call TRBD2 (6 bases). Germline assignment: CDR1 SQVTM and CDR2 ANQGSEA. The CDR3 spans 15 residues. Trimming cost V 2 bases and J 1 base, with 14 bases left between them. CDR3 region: CSVESGATIQETQYF. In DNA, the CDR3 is TGCAGCGTTGAATCGGGAGCCACGATCCAAGAGACCCAGTACTTC.

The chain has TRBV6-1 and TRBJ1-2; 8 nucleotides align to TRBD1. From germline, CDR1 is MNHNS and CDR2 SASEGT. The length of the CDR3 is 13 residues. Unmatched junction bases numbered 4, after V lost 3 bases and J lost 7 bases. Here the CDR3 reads CASSDWTGSGYTF. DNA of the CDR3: TGTGCCAGCAGTGATTGGACAGGGTCTGGCTACACCTTC.

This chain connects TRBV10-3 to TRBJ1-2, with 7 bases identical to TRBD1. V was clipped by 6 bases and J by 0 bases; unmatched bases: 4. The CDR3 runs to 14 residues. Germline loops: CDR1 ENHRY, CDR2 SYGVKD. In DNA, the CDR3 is TGTGCCATCAGCAGGGACAGCTCTAACTATGGCTACACCTTC. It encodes CAISRDSSNYGYTF.

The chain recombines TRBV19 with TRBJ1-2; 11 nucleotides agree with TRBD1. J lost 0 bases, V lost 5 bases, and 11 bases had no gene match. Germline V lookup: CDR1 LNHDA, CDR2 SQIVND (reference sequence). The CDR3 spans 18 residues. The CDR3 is CASSLSSGQGAANYGYTF. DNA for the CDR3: TGTGCCAGTAGTCTCTCCTCTGGACAGGGGGCAGCTAACTATGGCTACACCTTC. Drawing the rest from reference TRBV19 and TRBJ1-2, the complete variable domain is DGGITQSPKYLFRKEGQNVTLSCEQNLNHDAMYWYRQDPGQGLRLIYYSQIVNDFQKGDIAEGYSVSREKKESFPLTVTSAQKNPTAFYLCASSLSSGQGAANYGYTFGSGTRLTVV.

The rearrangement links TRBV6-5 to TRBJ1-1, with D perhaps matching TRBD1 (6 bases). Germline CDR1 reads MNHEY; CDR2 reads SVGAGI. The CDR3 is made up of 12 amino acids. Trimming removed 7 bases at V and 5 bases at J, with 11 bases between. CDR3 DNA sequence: TGTGCCAGCAAAAAGGGGGGGACTGAAGCTTTCTTT. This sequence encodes CASKKGGTEAFF.

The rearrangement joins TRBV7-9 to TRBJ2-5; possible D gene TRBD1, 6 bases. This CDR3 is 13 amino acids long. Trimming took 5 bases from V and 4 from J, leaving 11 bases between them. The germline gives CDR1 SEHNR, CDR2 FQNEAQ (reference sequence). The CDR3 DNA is TGTGCCAGCAGCGCACAGGGCGGAGAGACCCAGTACTTC. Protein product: CASSAQGGETQYF.